This T cell receptor beta chain was captured by sequencing in a study of cytomegalovirus exposure and HLA in healthy donors. V was cut by 0 bases and J by 0 bases, with 9 bases left in between. The CDR3 has 16 residues. Germline lookup yields CDR1 SGHRS and CDR2 YFSETQ. The PCR contained 60 Vbeta and 13 Jbeta primers. Sequencing used immunoSEQ multiplex PCR; TCRdb keeps in-frame clones, though not all of them. This sample carries around 78,000 clones, about three quarters of them seen once, and the ten largest clones take approximately 10%. Study-wide results and caveats: Listed as cytomegalovirus-associated were around 160 TCR beta chains.

As concerns this clone: As yet, its antigen is unknown.

This TCR derives from a woman in her 40s in good health and CMV-seropositive. The chain uses TRBV5-1 and TRBJ2-2, with D possibly matching TRBD2 (6 bases). Sequenced material: PBMCs. The CDR3 DNA reads TGCGCCAGCAGCTTGGTTAGCGGACCGAACACCGGGGAGCTGTTTTTT. As protein: CASSLVSGPNTGELFF.